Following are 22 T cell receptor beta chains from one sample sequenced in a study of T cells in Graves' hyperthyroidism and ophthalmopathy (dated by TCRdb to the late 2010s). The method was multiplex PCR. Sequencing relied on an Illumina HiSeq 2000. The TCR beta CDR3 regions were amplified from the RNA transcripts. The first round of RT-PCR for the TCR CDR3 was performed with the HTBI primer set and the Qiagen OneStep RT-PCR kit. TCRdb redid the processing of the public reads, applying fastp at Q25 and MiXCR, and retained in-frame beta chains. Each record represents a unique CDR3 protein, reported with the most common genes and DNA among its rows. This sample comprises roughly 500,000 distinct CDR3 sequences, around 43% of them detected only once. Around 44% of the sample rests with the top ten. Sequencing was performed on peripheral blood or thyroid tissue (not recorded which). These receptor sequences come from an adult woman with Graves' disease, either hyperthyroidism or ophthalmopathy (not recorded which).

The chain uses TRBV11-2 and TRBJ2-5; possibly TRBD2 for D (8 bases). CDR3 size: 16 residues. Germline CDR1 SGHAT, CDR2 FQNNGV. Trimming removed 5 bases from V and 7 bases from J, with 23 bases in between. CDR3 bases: TGTGCCAGCAGCCCCGGACTAGCCCTCCAGGGGGGGACCCAGTACTTC. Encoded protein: CASSPGLALQGGTQYF. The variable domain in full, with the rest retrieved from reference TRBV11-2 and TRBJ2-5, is EAGVAQSPRYKIIEKRQSVAFWCNPISGHATLYWYQQILGQGPKLLIQFQNNGVVDDSQLPKDRFSAERLKGVDSTLKIQPAKLEDSAVYLCASSPGLALQGGTQYFGPGTRLLVL.

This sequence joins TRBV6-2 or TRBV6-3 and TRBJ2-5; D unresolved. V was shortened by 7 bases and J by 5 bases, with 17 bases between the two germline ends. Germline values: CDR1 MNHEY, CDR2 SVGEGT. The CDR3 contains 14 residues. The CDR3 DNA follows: TGTGCCAGCACCACCAGGAATAAGAGGGAGACCCAGTACTTC. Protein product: CASTTRNKRETQYF.

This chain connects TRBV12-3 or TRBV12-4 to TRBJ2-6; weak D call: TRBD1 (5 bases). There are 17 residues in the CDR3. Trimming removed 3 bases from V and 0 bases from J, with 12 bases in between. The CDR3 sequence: CASSFRQLSSGANVLTF. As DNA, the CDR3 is TGTGCCAGCAGTTTTCGACAGTTGAGCTCTGGGGCCAACGTCCTGACTTTC.

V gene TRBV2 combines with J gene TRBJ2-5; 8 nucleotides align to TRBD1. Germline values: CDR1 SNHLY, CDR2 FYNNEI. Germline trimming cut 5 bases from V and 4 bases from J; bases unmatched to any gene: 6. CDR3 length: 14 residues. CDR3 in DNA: TGTGCCAGCAGTTTTGGACAGGGACGAGAGACCCAGTACTTC. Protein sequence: CASSFGQGRETQYF.

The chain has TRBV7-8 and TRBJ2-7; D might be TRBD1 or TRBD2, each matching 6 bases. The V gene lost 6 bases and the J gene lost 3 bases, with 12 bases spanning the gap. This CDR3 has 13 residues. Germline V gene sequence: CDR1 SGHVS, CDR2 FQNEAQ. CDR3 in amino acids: CASSPGAGYEQYF. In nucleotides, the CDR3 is TGTGCCAGCAGTCCGGGGGCCGGCTACGAGCAGTACTTC.

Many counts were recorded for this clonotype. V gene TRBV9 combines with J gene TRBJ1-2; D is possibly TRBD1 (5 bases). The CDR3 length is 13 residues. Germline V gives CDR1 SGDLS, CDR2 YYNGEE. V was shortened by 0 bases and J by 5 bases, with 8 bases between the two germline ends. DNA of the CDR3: TGTGCCAGCAGCGTAGCAGGGCCTTATGGCTACACCTTC. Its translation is CASSVAGPYGYTF.

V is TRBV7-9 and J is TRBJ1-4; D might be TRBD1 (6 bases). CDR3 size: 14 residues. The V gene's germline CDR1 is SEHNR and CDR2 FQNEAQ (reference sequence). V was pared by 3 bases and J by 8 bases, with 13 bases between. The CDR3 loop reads CASSFTGRNEKLFF. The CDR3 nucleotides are TGTGCCAGCAGCTTTACAGGGAGGAACGAAAAACTGTTTTTT.

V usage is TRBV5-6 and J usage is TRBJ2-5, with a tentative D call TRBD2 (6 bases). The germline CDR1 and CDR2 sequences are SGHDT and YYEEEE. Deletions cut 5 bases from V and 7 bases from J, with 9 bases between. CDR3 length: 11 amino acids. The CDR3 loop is CASRGGGTQYF. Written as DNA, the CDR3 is TGTGCCAGCAGGGGGGGAGGGACCCAGTACTTC.

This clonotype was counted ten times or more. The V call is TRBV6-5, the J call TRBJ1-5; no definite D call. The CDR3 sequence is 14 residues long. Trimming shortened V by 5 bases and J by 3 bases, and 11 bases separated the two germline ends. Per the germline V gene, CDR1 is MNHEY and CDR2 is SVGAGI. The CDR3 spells CASSPTVTNQPQHF. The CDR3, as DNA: TGTGCCAGCAGTCCTACAGTTACCAATCAGCCCCAGCATTTT.

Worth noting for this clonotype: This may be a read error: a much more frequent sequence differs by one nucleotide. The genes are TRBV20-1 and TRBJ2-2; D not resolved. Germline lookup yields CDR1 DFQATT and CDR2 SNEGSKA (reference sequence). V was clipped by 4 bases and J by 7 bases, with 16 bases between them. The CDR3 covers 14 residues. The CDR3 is CSATSQLQNGELFF. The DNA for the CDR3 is TGCAGTGCTACCTCCCAGTTACAGAACGGGGAGCTGTTTTTT.

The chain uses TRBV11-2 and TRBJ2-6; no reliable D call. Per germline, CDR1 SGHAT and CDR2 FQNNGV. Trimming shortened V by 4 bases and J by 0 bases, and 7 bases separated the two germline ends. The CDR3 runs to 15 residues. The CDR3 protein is CASSSLLSGANVLTF. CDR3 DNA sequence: TGTGCCAGCAGCTCTTTACTCTCTGGGGCCAACGTCCTGACTTTC.

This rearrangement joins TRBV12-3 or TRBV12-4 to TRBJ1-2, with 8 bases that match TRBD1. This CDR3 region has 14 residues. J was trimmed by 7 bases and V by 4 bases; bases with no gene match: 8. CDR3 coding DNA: TGTGCCAGCAGTTCCCGGGACAGGCCTATTGGCTACACCTTC. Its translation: CASSSRDRPIGYTF.

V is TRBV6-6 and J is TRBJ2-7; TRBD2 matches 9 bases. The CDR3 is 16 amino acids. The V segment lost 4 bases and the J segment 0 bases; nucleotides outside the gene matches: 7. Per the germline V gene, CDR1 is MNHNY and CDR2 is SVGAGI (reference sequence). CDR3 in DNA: TGTGCCAGCAGTTCCTCCAAACTAGCGGGCTCCTACGAGCAGTACTTC. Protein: CASSSSKLAGSYEQYF.

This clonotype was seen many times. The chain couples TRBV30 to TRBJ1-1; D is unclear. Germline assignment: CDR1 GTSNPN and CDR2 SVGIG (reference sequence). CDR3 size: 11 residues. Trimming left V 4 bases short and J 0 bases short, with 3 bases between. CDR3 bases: TGTGCCTGGAAGATGAACACTGAAGCTTTCTTT. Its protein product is CAWKMNTEAFF.

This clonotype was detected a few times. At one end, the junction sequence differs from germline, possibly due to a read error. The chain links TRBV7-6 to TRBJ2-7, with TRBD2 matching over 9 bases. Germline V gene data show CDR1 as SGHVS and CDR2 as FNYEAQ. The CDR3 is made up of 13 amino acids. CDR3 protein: CASSHNLAGEQYF. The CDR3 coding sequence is TGTGCTAGCAGCCACAACCTAGCGGGGGAGCAGTACTTC.

The CDR3 protein is CSGKQGASTEAFF. CDR3 nucleotides: TGCAGCGGAAAACAGGGGGCGTCCACTGAAGCTTTCTTT. V gene TRBV29-1 combines with J gene TRBJ1-1; 9 bases are shared with TRBD1. The trim removed 7 bases at V and 4 bases at J, leaving 7 bases unmatched. There are 13 residues in the CDR3. Per the germline V gene, CDR1 is SQVTM and CDR2 is ANQGSEA.

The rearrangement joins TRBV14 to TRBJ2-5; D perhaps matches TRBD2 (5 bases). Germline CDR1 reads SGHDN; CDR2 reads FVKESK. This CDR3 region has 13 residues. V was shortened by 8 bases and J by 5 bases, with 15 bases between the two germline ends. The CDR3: CASGSVRGETQYF. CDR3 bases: TGTGCCAGCGGGAGCGTTCGAGGGGAGACCCAGTACTTC.

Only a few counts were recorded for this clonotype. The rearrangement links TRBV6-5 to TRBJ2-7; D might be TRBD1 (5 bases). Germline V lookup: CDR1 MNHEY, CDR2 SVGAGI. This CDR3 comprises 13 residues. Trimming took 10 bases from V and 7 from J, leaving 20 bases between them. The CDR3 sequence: CATEDIVSREQYF. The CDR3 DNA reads TGTGCCACCGAGGACATCGTTTCCCGGGAGCAGTACTTC.

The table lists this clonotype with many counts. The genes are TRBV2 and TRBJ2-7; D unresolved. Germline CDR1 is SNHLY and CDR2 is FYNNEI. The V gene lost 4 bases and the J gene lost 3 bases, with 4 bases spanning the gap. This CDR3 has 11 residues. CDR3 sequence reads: CASSGYYEQYF. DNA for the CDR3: TGTGCCAGCAGTGGATACTACGAGCAGTACTTC.

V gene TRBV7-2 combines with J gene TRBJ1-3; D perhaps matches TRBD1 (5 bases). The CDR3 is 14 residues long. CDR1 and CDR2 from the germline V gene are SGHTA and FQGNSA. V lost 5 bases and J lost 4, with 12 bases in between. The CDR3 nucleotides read TGTGCCAGCAGCCGCGGGGCAGCGGGAAACACCATATATTTT. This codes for CASSRGAAGNTIYF.

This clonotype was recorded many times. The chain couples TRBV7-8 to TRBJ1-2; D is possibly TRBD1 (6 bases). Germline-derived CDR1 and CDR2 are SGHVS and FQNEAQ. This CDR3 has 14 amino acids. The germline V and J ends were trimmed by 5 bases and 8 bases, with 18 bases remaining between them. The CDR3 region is CASSPREGGGGYTF. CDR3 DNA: TGTGCCAGCAGCCCTCGAGAAGGGGGTGGGGGCTACACCTTC.

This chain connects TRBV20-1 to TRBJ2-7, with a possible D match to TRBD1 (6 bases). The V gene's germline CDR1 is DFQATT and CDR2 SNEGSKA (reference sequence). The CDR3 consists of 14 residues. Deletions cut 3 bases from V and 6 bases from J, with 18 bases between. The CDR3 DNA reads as TGCAGTGCTAGCCCCAGGACAGTTGGACGCGAGCAGTACTTC. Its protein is CSASPRTVGREQYF.